A selection of T cell receptor beta chains follows, all from one sample in a study of CD4 T cells in relation to SARS-CoV-2 and coronaviruses. Only in-frame clones appear in the TCRdb table, and some are missing; sequencing was by immunoSEQ multiplex PCR. The profile shows under 30,000 clones, more than 60% of them singletons. For these receptors, no antigen is known. The sequencing sample was made of CD4+ T cells from PBMCs, cultured in vitro. These receptors originate from a human donor in good health. Both conserved end residues are part of each CDR3. A D gene is named only where the DNA matches it firmly. Clone size, where shown, is once, few, many, or a class for clones that have expanded.

TRBJ1-1,-,-,TRBV7-2,TGTGCCAGCAGCTCTCAACTGAACACTGAAGCTTTCTTT,CASSSQLNTEAFF
TRBJ1-5,-,-,TRBV5-4,TGTGCCAGCAGCTTGGATGTGGGGAGCAATCAGCCCCAGCATTTT,CASSLDVGSNQPQHF
TRBJ2-1,-,-,TRBV9,TGTGCCAGCAGCCCGCAGGAGCGGTTTGAGCAGTTCTTC,CASSPQERFEQFF
TRBJ2-3,TRBD1,-,TRBV30,TGTGCCTGGACCGTGGGGACAGAAACGCAGTATTTT,CAWTVGTETQYF
TRBJ2-1,TRBD1,-,TRBV28,TGTGCCAGCGGGACAGGGCAGTGGGAGCAGTTCTTC,CASGTGQWEQFF
TRBJ1-6,TRBD1,few,TRBV7-9,TGTGCCAGCAGCTACGGGACAGGGGAAGGGTCCTATAATTCACCCCTCCACTTT,CASSYGTGEGSYNSPLHF
TRBJ2-3,-,-,TRBV18,TGTGCCAGCTCACTAGGGACCACCACAGATACGCAGTATTTT,CASSLGTTTDTQYF
TRBJ1-5,-,-,TRBV4-3,TGCGCCAGCAGCCAAGATCATGGGCTCAGTCAGCCCCAGCATTTT,CASSQDHGLSQPQHF
TRBJ2-3,TRBD2,-,TRBV20-1,TGCAGTGCTAGTGAACTAGCGGGGCTCACAGATACGCAGTATTTT,CSASELAGLTDTQYF
TRBJ1-5,-,-,TRBV2,TGTGCCAGCAGCAAAGGGTCCCAAGGGCCCCAGCATTTT,CASSKGSQGPQHF
TRBJ2-7,TRBD2,-,TRBV7-9,TGTGCCAGCAGCCCAAACGACGGGACTAGCGGGAGTAACGAGCAGTACTTC,CASSPNDGTSGSNEQYF
TRBJ1-2,-,few,TRBV21-1,TGTGCCAGCAGCTCTCGGGACAGGGATCACTATGGCTACACCTTC,CASSSRDRDHYGYTF
TRBJ1-1,TRBD1,-,TRBV10-3,TGTGCCATCAGACGGTCAGGGGGCACTGAAGCTTTCTTT,CAIRRSGGTEAFF
TRBJ2-3,-,-,TRBV4-3,TGCGCCAGCAGCCGAATAGTCACAGATACGCAGTATTTT,CASSRIVTDTQYF
TRBJ2-7,-,-,TRBV6-5,TGTGCCAGCAGTTACACTGGGGGGGGCGCCTACGAGCAGTACTTC,CASSYTGGGAYEQYF
TRBJ2-3,-,-,TRBV24-1,TGTGCCACCAGTGATTTGAACACAGATACGCAGTATTTT,CATSDLNTDTQYF
TRBJ1-4,TRBD1,-,TRBV5-5,TGTGCCAGCAGCTTTGGGGACAGCAACGAAAAACTGTTTTTT,CASSFGDSNEKLFF
TRBJ2-6,-,-,TRBV4-3,TGCGCCAGCAGCCAAGATCCCCCGGGACATTACTCTGGGGCCAACGTCCTGACTTTC,CASSQDPPGHYSGANVLTF
TRBJ1-5,TRBD1,-,TRBV7-8,TGTGCCAGCAGCTTAGGAGGACAGGGTCGGAATCAGCCCCAGCATTTT,CASSLGGQGRNQPQHF
TRBJ2-7,-,few,TRBV15,TGTGCCACCAGCAGAAGGGGAGCTTTCTCCTACGAGCAGTACTTC,CATSRRGAFSYEQYF
TRBJ1-3,-,-,TRBV19,TGTGCCAGTACCCTTAGGCGGGATGCCGGAAACACCATATATTTT,CASTLRRDAGNTIYF
TRBJ1-4,TRBD1,-,TRBV15,TGTGCCACCAGCAGAGATTATCATACAGGGGCTCAATCAGCAACTAATGAAAAACTGTTTTTT,CATSRDYHTGAQSATNEKLFF
TRBJ1-1,-,-,TRBV21-1,TGTGCCAGCAGCACCCTCACTGAAGCTTTCTTT,CASSTLTEAFF
TRBJ2-1,TRBD2,-,TRBV9,TGTGCCAGCAGCACCCGACTAGCGGGGGGACTCGAGCAGTTCTTC,CASSTRLAGGLEQFF
TRBJ2-1,-,once,TRBV11-2,TGTGCCAGCAGATCTGGGGATGAGCAGTTCTTC,CASRSGDEQFF
TRBJ1-6,TRBD1,-,TRBV7-9,TGTGCCAGCAGCCCCGAACCGGGACAGAGAAATTCACCCCTCCACTTT,CASSPEPGQRNSPLHF
TRBJ1-1,TRBD1,-,TRBV3-1/TRBV3-2,TGTGCCAGCAGCCCCGCGGACAGGGATGCTTTCTTT,CASSPADRDAFF
TRBJ2-7,TRBD2,-,TRBV7-2,TGTGCCAGCAGCTTCCCCCGCGGGGGGGGCAGCGAGCAGTACTTC,CASSFPRGGGSEQYF
TRBJ2-3,-,-,TRBV27,TGTGCCAGCAGTTCCCCTGTCGGAGGCACAGATACGCAGTATTTT,CASSSPVGGTDTQYF
TRBJ2-5,-,-,TRBV6-5,TGTGCCAGCATTGCGTCAGGGAAAGAGACCCAGTACTTC,CASIASGKETQYF
TRBJ2-7,-,-,TRBV6-5,TGTGCCACCCACAGGGGAGGGTCCTACGAGCAGTACTTC,CATHRGGSYEQYF
TRBJ2-7,TRBD2,-,TRBV6-6,TGTGCCAGCAGTCTTACTAGCGGGCGTCCCTACGAGCAGTACTTC,CASSLTSGRPYEQYF
TRBJ1-1,-,-,TRBV5-6,TGTGCCAGCAGCTTGGGGATGATGAACACTGAAGCTTTCTTT,CASSLGMMNTEAFF
TRBJ2-3,TRBD1,-,TRBV6-5,TGTGCCAGCAGTAACACAGGGGGCGAGAGAGATACGCAGTATTTT,CASSNTGGERDTQYF
TRBJ1-5,-,-,TRBV4-1,TGCGCCAGCAGCCAAGTGCCTTTACGGGGGATCAATCAGCCCCAGCATTTT,CASSQVPLRGINQPQHF
TRBJ2-5,TRBD2,-,TRBV10-2,TGCGCCAGCAGGACCGGGACTAGCGGGAGGAGGGTAGGAGAGACCCAGTACTTC,CASRTGTSGRRVGETQYF
TRBJ1-5,-,-,TRBV4-3,TGCGCCAGCAGCCAAGGGGTACGGAATCAGCCCCAGCATTTT,CASSQGVRNQPQHF
TRBJ2-5,TRBD2,-,TRBV18,TGTGCCAGCTCAACGCCGGGACTAGCCTTGGAGACCCAGTACTTC,CASSTPGLALETQYF
TRBJ2-7,-,-,TRBV7-2,TGTGCCAGCAGCTTAATGCCACCGGGACCCGGATACGAGCAGTACTTC,CASSLMPPGPGYEQYF
TRBJ2-7,TRBD2,few,TRBV6-5,TGTGCCAGCCGGCAGGCGGGGGTATCCTACGAGCAGTACTTC,CASRQAGVSYEQYF
TRBJ2-7,-,few,TRBV10-3,TGTGCCATCAGTGGCTCTTTAGACTGGAGCTCCTACGAGCAGTACTTC,CAISGSLDWSSYEQYF
TRBJ2-4,-,-,TRBV11-1,TGTGCCAGCAGCCAGTCGCTAGCCAAAAACATTCAGTACTTC,CASSQSLAKNIQYF
TRBJ2-3,-,-,TRBV7-9,TGTGCCAGCAGCTCCGGGGGAGCCACAGATACGCAGTATTTT,CASSSGGATDTQYF
TRBJ2-7,-,-,TRBV7-2,TGTGCCAGCAGCTTAGCGGGCGGCAGGGGTCCATACGAGCAGTACTTC,CASSLAGGRGPYEQYF
TRBJ2-3,TRBD2,-,TRBV18,TGTGCCAGCTCATGGGGGAGGGCCGTCGCAGATACGCAGTATTTT,CASSWGRAVADTQYF
TRBJ1-6,-,-,TRBV4-3,TGCGCCAGCAGCCAAGTTGGGGGTGGTTCACCCCTCCACTTT,CASSQVGGGSPLHF
TRBJ2-1,-,-,TRBV6-5,TGTGCCAGCAGTTGGGGCGGGCTAGCGACGCCCGAAGTGCAGTTCTTC,CASSWGGLATPEVQFF
TRBJ1-1,-,-,TRBV5-6,TGTGCCAGCAGCCCCCACGTGTCCTCTAACACTGAAGCTTTCTTT,CASSPHVSSNTEAFF
TRBJ2-1,-,-,TRBV6-5,TGTGCCAGCAGTACAAGGAGGGCCGGATACAATGAGCAGTTCTTC,CASSTRRAGYNEQFF
TRBJ1-2,-,once,TRBV7-2,TGTGCCAGCAGCTTAGCTGGGGGGAACTATGGCTACACCTTC,CASSLAGGNYGYTF
TRBJ2-1,-,-,TRBV19,TGTGCCAGCAGGGGCGCCGTCTCCTACAATGAGCAGTTCTTC,CASRGAVSYNEQFF